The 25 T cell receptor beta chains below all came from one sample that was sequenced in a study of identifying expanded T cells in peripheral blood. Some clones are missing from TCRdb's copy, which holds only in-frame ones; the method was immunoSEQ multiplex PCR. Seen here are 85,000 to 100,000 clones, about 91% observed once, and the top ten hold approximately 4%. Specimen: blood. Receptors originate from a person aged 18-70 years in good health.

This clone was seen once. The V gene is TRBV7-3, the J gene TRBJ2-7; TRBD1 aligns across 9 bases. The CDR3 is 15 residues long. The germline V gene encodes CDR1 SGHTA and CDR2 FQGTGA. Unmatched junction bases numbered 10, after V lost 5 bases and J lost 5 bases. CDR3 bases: TGTGCCAGCAGCCCCGCCCGGTGGACAGGGGACGAGCAGTACTTC. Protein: CASSPARWTGDEQYF.

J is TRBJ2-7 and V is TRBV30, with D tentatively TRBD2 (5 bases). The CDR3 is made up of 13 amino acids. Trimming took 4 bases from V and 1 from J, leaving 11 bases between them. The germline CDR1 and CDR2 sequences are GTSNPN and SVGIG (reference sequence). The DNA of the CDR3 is TGTGCCTGGACTCGACGGGGTTCCTACGAGCAGTACTTC. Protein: CAWTRRGSYEQYF.

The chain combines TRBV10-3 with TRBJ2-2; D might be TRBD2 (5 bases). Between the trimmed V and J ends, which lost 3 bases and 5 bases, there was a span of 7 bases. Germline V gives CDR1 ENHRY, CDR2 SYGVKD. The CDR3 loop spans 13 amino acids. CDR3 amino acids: CAISDRGTGELFF. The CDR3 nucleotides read TGTGCCATCAGTGACAGAGGGACCGGGGAGCTGTTTTTT.

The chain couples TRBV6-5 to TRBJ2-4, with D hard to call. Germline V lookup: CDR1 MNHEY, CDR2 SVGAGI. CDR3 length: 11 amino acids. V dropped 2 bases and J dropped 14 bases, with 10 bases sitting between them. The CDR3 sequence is CASSYGPVEYF. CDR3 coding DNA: TGTGCCAGCAGTTACGGGCCAGTGGAGTACTTC.

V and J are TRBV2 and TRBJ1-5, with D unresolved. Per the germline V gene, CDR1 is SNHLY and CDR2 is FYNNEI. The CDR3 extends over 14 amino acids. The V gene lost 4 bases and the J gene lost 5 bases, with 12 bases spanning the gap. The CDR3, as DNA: TGTGCCAGCAGTGTCCGCAGGACCGATCAGCCCCAGCATTTT. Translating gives CASSVRRTDQPQHF.

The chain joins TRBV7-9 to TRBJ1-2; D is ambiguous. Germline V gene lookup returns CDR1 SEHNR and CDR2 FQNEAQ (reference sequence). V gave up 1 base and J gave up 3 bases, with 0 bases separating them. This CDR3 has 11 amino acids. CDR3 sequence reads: CASSLDYGYTF. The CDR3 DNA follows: TGTGCCAGCAGCTTAGACTATGGCTACACCTTC.

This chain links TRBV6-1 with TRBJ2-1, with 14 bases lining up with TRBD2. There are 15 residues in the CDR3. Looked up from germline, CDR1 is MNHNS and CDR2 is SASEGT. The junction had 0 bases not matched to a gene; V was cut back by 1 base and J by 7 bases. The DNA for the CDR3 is TGTGCCAGCAGTGAAGGACTAGCGGGGGGGAATGAGCAGTTCTTC. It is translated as CASSEGLAGGNEQFF.

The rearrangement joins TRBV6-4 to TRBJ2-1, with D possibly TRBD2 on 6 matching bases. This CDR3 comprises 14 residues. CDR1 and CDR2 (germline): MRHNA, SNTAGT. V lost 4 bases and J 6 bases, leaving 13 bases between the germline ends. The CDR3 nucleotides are TGTGCCAGCAGTGCTGGCGGGGAGTCCAATGAGCAGTTCTTC. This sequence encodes CASSAGGESNEQFF.

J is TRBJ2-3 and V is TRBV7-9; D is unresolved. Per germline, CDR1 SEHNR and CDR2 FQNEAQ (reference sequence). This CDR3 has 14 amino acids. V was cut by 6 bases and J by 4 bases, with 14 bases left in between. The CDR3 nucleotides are TGTGCCAGCAGGACTTCACCGGCCGCAGATACGCAGTATTTT. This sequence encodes CASRTSPAADTQYF. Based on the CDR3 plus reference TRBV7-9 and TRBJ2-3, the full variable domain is DTGVSQNPRHKITKRGQNVTFRCDPISEHNRLYWYRQTLGQGPEFLTYFQNEAQLEKSRLLSDRFSAERPKGSFSTLEIQRTEQGDSAMYLCASRTSPAADTQYFGPGTRLTVL.

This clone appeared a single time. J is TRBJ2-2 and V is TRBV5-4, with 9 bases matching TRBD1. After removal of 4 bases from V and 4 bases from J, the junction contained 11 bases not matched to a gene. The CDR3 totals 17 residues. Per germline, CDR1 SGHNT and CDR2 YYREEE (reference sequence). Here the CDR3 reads CASSAFPRDRVTGELFF. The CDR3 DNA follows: TGTGCCAGCAGCGCCTTCCCCCGGGACAGGGTCACCGGGGAGCTGTTTTTT.

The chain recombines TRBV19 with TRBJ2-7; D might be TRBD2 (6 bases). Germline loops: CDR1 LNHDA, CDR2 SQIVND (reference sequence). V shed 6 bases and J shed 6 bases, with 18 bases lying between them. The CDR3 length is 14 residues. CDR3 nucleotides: TGTGCCAGTAGGGGGGGTAGCGGACTGCGCGAGCAGTACTTC. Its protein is CASRGGSGLREQYF.

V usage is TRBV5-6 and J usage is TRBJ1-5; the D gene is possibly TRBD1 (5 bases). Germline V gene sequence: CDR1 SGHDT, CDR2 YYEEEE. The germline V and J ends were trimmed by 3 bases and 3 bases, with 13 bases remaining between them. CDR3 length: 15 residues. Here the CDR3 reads CASSWGTADNQPQHF. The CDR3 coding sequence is TGTGCCAGCAGCTGGGGGACGGCCGACAATCAGCCCCAGCATTTT. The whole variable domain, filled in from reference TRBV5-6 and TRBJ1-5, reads DAGVTQSPTHLIKTRGQQVTLRCSPKSGHDTVSWYQQALGQGPQFIFQYYEEEERQRGNFPDRFSGHQFPNYSSELNVNALLLGDSALYLCASSWGTADNQPQHFGDGTRLSIL.

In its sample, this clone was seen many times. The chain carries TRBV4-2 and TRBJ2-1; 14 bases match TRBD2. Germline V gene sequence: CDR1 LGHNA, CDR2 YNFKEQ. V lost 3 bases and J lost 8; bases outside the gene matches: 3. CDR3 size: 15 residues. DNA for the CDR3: TGTGCCAGCAGCCAGGGACTAGCGGGAGCGGATGAGCAGTTCTTC. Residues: CASSQGLAGADEQFF.

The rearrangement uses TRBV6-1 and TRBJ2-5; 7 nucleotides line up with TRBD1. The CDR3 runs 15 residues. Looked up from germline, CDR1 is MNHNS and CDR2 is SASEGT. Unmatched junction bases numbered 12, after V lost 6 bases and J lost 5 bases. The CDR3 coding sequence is TGTGCCAGCAGAGGGGGCAGGGGAAGAGGTGAGACCCAGTACTTC. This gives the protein CASRGGRGRGETQYF.

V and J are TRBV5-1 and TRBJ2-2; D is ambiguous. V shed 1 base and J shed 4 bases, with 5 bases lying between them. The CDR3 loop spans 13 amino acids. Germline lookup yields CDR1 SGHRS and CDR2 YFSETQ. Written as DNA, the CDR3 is TGCGCCAGCAGCTTGTACATCACCGGGGAGCTGTTTTTT. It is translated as CASSLYITGELFF. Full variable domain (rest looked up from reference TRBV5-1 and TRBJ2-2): KAGVTQTPRYLIKTRGQQVTLSCSPISGHRSVSWYQQTPGQGLQFLFEYFSETQRNKGNFPGRFSGRQFSNSRSEMNVSTLELGDSALYLCASSLYITGELFFGEGSRLTVL.

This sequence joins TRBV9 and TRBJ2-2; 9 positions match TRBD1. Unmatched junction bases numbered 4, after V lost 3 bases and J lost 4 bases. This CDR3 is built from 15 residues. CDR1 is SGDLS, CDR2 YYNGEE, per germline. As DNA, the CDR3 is TGTGCCAGCAGCGCAGAGACAGGGGGCACCGGGGAGCTGTTTTTT. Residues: CASSAETGGTGELFF.

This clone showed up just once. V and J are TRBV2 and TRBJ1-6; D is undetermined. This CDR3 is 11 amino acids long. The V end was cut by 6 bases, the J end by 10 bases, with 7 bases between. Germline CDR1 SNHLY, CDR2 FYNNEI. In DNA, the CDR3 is TGTGCCAGCAGGAAGGCCTCACCCCTCCACTTT. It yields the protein CASRKASPLHF.

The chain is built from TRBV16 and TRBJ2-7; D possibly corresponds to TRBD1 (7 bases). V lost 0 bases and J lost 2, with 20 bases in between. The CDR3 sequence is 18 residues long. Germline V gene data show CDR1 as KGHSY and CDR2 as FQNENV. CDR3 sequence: CASSQSLGTVRLAYEQYF. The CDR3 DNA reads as TGTGCCAGCAGCCAATCTCTAGGGACAGTTAGACTAGCCTACGAGCAGTACTTC.

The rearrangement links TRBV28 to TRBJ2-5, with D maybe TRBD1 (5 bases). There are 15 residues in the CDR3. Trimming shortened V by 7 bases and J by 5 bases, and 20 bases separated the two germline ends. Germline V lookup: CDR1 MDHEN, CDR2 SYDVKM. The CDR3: CASNLGQGDGETQYF. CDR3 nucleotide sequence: TGTGCCAGCAACCTGGGGCAGGGCGACGGGGAGACCCAGTACTTC.

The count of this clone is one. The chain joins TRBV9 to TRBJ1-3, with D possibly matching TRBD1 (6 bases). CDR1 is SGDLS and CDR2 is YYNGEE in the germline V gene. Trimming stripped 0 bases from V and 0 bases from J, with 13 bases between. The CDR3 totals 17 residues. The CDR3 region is CASSVGTDGLSGNTIYF. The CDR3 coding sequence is TGTGCCAGCAGCGTAGGGACAGATGGCCTCTCTGGAAACACCATATATTTT. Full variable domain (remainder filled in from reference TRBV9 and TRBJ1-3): DSGVTQTPKHLITATGQRVTLRCSPRSGDLSVYWYQQSLDQGLQFLIQYYNGEERAKGNILERFSAQQFPDLHSELNLSSLELGDSALYFCASSVGTDGLSGNTIYFGEGSWLTVV.

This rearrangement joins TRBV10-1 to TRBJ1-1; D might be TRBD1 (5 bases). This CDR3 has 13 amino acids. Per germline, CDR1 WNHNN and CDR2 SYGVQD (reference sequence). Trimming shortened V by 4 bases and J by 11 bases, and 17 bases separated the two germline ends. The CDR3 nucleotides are TGCGCCAGCAGTGGGGCCAGGGATCAAGGCGCTTTCTTT. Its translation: CASSGARDQGAFF.

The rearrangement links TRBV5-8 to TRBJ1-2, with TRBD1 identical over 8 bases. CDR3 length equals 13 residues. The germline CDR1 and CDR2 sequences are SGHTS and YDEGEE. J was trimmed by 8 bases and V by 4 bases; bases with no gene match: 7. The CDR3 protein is CASSKQGVLGYTF. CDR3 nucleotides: TGTGCCAGCAGCAAACAGGGGGTCCTGGGCTACACCTTC.

The CDR3 region has the DNA TGTGCCAGCAGCCTCGCTCAATCGGATACTTCACCCCTCCACTTT. This encodes CASSLAQSDTSPLHF. The V gene is TRBV7-6, the J gene TRBJ1-6, with no clear D. This CDR3 has 15 residues. Germline CDR1 is SGHVS and CDR2 is FNYEAQ. V dropped 5 bases and J dropped 9 bases, with 17 bases sitting between them.

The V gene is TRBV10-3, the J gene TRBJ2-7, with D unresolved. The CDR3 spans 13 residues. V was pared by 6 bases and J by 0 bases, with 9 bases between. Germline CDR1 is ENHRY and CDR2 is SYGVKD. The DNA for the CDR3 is TGTGCCATCAGGATGACGGACTCCTACGAGCAGTACTTC. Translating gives CAIRMTDSYEQYF.

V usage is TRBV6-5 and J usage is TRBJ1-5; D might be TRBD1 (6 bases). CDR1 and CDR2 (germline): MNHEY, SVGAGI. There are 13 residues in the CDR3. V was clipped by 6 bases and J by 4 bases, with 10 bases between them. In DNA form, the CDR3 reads TGTGCCAGCAGCCGAACAGGGAATCAGCCCCAGCATTTT. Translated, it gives CASSRTGNQPQHF.